This T cell receptor (beta chain) is drawn from a study of graft-versus-host responses after intestinal transplantation. Using immunoSEQ multiplex PCR, the repertoire was profiled, and TCRdb retains in-frame clones only, with some absent. The sample consists of 95,000 to 150,000 clones, 85% to 95% of them appearing once. Germline V gene sequence: CDR1 MNHEY, CDR2 SVGAGI. The CDR3 length is 13 residues. Trimming removed 0 bases at V and 1 base at J, with 0 bases between. Turning to this clone: Its specificity is unknown.

This specimen consisted of unstimulated CD8+ T cells sorted from spleen or lymph node cells, obtained before intestinal transplant. The clonotype was recovered from a human donor who received an intestinal transplant. The chain has TRBV6-5 and TRBJ1-4; D unresolved. CDR3 nucleotide sequence: TGTGCCAGCAGTTACTCAACTAATGAAAAACTGTTTTTT. It translates to CASSYSTNEKLFF.